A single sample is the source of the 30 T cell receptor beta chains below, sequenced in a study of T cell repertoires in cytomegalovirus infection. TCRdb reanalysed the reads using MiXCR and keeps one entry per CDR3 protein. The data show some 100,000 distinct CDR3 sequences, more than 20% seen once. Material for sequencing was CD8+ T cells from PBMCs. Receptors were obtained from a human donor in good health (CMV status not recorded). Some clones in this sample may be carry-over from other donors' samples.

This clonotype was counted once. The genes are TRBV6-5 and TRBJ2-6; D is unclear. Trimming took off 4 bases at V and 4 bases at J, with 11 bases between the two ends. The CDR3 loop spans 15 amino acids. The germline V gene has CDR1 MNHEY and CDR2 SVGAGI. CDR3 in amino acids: CASSWVVGGANVLTF. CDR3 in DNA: TGTGCCAGCAGTTGGGTTGTGGGGGGGGCCAACGTCCTGACTTTC.

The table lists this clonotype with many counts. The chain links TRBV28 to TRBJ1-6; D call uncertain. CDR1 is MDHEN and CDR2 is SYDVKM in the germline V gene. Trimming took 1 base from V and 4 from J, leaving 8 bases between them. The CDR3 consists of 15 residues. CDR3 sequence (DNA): TGTGCCAGCAGTTTATACTGGGATTATAATTCACCCCTCCACTTT. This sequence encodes CASSLYWDYNSPLHF.

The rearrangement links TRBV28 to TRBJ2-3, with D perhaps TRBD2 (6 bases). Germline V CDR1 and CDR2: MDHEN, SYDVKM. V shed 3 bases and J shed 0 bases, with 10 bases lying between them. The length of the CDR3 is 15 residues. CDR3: CASSLLAASTDTQYF. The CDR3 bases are TGTGCCAGCAGTTTGTTAGCGGCCAGCACAGATACGCAGTATTTT.

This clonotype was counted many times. Here the CDR3 reads CASSLGGQGAGEQFF. The CDR3 nucleotides are TGTGCCAGCAGCTTAGGGGGACAGGGCGCTGGAGAGCAGTTCTTC. This chain connects TRBV7-6 to TRBJ2-1; 9 bases are shared with TRBD1. Germline V lookup: CDR1 SGHVS, CDR2 FNYEAQ. J was trimmed by 10 bases and V by 1 base; bases with no gene match: 8. The CDR3 has 15 amino acids.

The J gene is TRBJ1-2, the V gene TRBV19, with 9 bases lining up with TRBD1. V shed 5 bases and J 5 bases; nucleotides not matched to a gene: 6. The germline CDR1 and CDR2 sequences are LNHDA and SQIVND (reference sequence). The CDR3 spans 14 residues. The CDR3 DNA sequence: TGTGCCAGTAGTGTGGACAGGGGCAAATATGGCTACACCTTC. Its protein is CASSVDRGKYGYTF.

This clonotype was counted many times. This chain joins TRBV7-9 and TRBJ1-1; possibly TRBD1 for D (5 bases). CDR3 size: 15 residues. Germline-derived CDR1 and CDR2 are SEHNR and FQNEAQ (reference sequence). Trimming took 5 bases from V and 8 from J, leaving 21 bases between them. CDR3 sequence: CASSPTQEGIQEAFF. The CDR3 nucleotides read TGTGCCAGCAGCCCAACACAGGAGGGGATTCAAGAAGCTTTCTTT. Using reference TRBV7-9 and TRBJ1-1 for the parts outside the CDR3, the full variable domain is DTGVSQNPRHKITKRGQNVTFRCDPISEHNRLYWYRQTLGQGPEFLTYFQNEAQLEKSRLLSDRFSAERPKGSFSTLEIQRTEQGDSAMYLCASSPTQEGIQEAFFGQGTRLTVV.

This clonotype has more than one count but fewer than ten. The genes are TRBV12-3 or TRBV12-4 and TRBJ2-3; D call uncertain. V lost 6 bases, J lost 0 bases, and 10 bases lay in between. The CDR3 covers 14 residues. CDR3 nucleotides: TGTGCCAGCAGATCCTCCGCTAGCACAGATACGCAGTATTTT. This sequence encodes CASRSSASTDTQYF.

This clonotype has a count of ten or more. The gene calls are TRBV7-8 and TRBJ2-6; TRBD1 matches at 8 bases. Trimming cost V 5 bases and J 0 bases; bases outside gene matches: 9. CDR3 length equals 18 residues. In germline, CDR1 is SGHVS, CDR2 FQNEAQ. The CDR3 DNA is TGTGCCAGCAGCCCGTCCGGACAGGGAACCTCTGGGGCCAACGTCCTGACTTTC. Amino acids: CASSPSGQGTSGANVLTF.

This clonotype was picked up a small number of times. The CDR3 sequence: CSASGWGETQYF. The CDR3 DNA follows: TGCAGTGCTAGCGGGTGGGGAGAGACCCAGTACTTC. The gene calls are TRBV20-1 and TRBJ2-5; no reliable D call. Trimming removed 3 bases at V and 4 bases at J, with 9 bases between. Germline V gives CDR1 DFQATT, CDR2 SNEGSKA (reference sequence). This CDR3 spans 12 amino acids.

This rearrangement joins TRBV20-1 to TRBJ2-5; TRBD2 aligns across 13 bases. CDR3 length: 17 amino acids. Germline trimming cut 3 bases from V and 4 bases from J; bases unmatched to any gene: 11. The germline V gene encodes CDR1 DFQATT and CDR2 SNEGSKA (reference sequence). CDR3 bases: TGCAGTGCTAGCCCCGGACTAGCGGGAGTAGAGGTAGAGACCCAGTACTTC. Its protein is CSASPGLAGVEVETQYF.

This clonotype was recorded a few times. The DNA for the CDR3 is TGTGCCAGCAGCCCTCCCGGGACTAGCGGGGCCATCAGTAGGGAGCAGTTCTTC. Translation: CASSPPGTSGAISREQFF. The V gene is TRBV7-9, the J gene TRBJ2-1, with TRBD2 matching 13 bases. The V gene's germline CDR1 is SEHNR and CDR2 FQNEAQ (reference sequence). V was clipped by 5 bases and J by 10 bases; unmatched bases: 17. The CDR3 has 18 amino acids.

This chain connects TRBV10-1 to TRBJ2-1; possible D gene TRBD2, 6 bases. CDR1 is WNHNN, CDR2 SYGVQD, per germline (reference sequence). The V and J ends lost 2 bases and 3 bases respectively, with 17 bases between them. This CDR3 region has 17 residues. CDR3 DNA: TGCGCCAGCAGTGAGCGCACTTCCCTGCGGGGCTACAATGAGCAGTTCTTC. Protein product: CASSERTSLRGYNEQFF.

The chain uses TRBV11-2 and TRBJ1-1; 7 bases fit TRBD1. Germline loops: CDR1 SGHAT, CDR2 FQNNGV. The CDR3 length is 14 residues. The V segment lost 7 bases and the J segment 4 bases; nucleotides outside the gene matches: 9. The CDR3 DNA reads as TGTGCCAGCACCAGAAAGACAGGGAGCACTGAAGCTTTCTTT. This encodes CASTRKTGSTEAFF. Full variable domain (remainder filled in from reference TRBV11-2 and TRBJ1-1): EAGVAQSPRYKIIEKRQSVAFWCNPISGHATLYWYQQILGQGPKLLIQFQNNGVVDDSQLPKDRFSAERLKGVDSTLKIQPAKLEDSAVYLCASTRKTGSTEAFFGQGTRLTVV.

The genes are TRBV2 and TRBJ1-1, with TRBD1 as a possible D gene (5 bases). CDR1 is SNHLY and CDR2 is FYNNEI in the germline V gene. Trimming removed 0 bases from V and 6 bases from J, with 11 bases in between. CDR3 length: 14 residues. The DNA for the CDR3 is TGTGCCAGCAGTGAAGCGCTTGGGGGTCCTGAAGCTTTCTTT. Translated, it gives CASSEALGGPEAFF.

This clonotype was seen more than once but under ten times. The CDR3 sequence is CASSGGYRGNEQFF. CDR3 bases: TGTGCCAGCAGTGGGGGATACAGGGGAAATGAGCAGTTCTTC. V and J are TRBV25-1 and TRBJ2-1; 7 bases are a match to TRBD1. After removal of 4 bases from V and 7 bases from J, the junction contained 7 bases not matched to a gene. The length of the CDR3 is 14 residues. Germline CDR1 is MGHDK and CDR2 is SYGVNS.

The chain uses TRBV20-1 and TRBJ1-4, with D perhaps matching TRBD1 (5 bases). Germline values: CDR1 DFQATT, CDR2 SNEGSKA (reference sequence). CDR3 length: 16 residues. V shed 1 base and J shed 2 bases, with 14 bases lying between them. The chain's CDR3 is CSARVQGLSTNEKLFF. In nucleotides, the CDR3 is TGCAGTGCTAGAGTTCAGGGCTTGTCGACTAATGAAAAACTGTTTTTT.

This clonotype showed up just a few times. The chain's CDR3 is CASRTKRGINTGELFF. DNA of the CDR3: TGTGCCAGCAGAACTAAGCGGGGGATAAACACCGGGGAGCTGTTTTTT. The chain uses TRBV13 and TRBJ2-2, with 8 bases lining up with TRBD2. The V gene's germline CDR1 is PRHDT and CDR2 FYEKMQ (reference sequence). CDR3 size: 16 residues. The trim removed 6 bases at V and 2 bases at J, leaving 8 bases unmatched.

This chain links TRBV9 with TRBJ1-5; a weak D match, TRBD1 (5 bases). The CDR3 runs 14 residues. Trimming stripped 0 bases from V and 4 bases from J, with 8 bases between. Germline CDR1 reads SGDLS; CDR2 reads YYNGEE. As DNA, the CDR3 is TGTGCCAGCAGCGTAGAGGGGTGGAATCAGCCCCAGCATTTT. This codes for CASSVEGWNQPQHF.

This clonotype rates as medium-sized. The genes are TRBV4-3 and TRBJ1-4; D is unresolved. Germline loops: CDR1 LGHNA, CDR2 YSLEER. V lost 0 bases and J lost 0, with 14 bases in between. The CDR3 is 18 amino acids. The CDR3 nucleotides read TGCGCCAGCAGCCAAGATCCTAACACAGACGCAACTAATGAAAAACTGTTTTTT. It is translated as CASSQDPNTDATNEKLFF.

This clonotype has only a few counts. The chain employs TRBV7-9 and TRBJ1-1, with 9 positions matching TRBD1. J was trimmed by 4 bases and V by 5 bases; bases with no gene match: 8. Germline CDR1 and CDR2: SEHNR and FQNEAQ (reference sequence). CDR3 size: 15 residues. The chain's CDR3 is CASSPTQGAGTEAFF. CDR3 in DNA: TGTGCCAGCAGCCCAACACAGGGGGCGGGCACTGAAGCTTTCTTT.

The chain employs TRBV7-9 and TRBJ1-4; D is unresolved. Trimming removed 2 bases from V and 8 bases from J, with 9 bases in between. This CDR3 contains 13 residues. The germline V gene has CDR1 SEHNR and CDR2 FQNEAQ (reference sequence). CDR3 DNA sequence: TGTGCCAGCAGCTTAAGTTTGCGGGAAAAACTGTTTTTT. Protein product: CASSLSLREKLFF.

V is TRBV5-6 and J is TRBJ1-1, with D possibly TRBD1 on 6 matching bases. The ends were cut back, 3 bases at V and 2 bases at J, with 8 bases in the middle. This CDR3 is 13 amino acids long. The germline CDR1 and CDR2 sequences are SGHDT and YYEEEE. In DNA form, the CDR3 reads TGTGCCAGCAGCTGGACAGATAACACTGAAGCTTTCTTT. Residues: CASSWTDNTEAFF.

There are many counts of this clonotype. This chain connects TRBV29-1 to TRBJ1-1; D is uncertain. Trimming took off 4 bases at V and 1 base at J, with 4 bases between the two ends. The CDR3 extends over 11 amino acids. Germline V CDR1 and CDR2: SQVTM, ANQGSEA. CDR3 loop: CSVAQNTEAFF. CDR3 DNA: TGCAGCGTTGCCCAGAACACTGAAGCTTTCTTT.

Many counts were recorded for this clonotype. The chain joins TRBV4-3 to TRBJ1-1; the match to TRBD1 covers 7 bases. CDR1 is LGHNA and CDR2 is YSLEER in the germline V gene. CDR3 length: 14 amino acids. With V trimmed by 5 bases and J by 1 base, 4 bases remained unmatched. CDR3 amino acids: CASSYGTANTEAFF. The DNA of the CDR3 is TGCGCCAGCAGCTACGGGACAGCGAACACTGAAGCTTTCTTT.

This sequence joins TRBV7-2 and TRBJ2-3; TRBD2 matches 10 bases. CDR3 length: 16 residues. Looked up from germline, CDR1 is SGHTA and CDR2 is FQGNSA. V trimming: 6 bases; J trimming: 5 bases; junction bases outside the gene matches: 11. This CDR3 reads CASRVQAGGPGDTQYF. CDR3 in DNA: TGTGCCAGCAGAGTCCAAGCGGGGGGGCCCGGAGATACGCAGTATTTT.

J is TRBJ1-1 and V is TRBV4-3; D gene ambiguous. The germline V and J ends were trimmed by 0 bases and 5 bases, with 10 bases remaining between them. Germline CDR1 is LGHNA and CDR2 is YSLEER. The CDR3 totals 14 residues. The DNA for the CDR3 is TGCGCCAGCAGCCAAGATGGGAAGGGTACTGAAGCTTTCTTT. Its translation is CASSQDGKGTEAFF.

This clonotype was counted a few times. The CDR3 here is CASSLQGISDTQYF. CDR3 bases: TGTGCCAGCAGCTTACAGGGGATAAGCGATACGCAGTATTTT. The V and J genes are TRBV7-9 and TRBJ2-3, with D possibly matching TRBD1 (6 bases). Deletions cut 2 bases from V and 6 bases from J, with 12 bases between. Germline assignment: CDR1 SEHNR and CDR2 FQNEAQ (reference sequence). The CDR3 contains 14 residues.

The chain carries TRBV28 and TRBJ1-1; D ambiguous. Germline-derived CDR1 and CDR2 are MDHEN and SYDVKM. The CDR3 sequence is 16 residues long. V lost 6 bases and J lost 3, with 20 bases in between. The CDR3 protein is CASSIGGVVLDTEAFF. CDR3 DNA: TGTGCCAGCAGCATTGGTGGGGTAGTGCTTGACACTGAAGCTTTCTTT.

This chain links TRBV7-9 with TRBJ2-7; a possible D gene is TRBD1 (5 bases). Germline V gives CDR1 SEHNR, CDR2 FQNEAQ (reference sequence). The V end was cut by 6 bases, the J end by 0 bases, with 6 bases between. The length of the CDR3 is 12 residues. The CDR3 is CASRRGSYEQYF. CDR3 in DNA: TGTGCCAGCAGAAGGGGCTCCTACGAGCAGTACTTC.

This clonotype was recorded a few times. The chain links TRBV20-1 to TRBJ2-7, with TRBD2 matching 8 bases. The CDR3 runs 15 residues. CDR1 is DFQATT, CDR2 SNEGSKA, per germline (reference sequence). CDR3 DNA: TGCAGCCCGGTAGAAGCGGGAGTCTCCACCTACGAGCAGTACTTC. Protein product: CSPVEAGVSTYEQYF.